A selection of T cell receptor beta chains follows, all from one sample in a study of T cell changes during pregnancy in multiple sclerosis. The method was immunoSEQ multiplex PCR; TCRdb's version includes in-frame clones alone and lacks a portion of them. The table has under 55,000 clones, approximately 91% seen once. Sequencing used PBMCs (not recorded whether the cells were cultured). The origin of the receptors is a female donor with multiple sclerosis, enrolled in a pregnancy study. The conserved cysteine and the conserved F or W are not part of the CDR3 here. Each record gives: V gene, CDR3 length, CDR3 protein.

v_call: TRBV7-2
cdr3_length: 11
cdr3_aa: ASSLWDSNEQF

v_call: TRBV21-1
cdr3_length: 14
cdr3_aa: ASMGTGRATNEKLF

v_call: TRBV21-1
cdr3_length: 11
cdr3_aa: ASSNFGTDTQY

v_call: TRBV5-8
cdr3_length: 14
cdr3_aa: ASSPAGLAGAYEQY

v_call: TRBV6-4
cdr3_length: 11
cdr3_aa: ASSDGATDTQY

v_call: TRBV2
cdr3_length: 15
cdr3_aa: ASSPGTGGWVLGGYT

v_call: TRBV7-9
cdr3_length: 14
cdr3_aa: ASTGPREDAPDIQY

v_call: TRBV27
cdr3_length: 10
cdr3_aa: ASSRGPYGQY

v_call: TRBV6-4
cdr3_length: 12
cdr3_aa: ASSDPRSGYGYT

v_call: TRBV5-6
cdr3_length: 14
cdr3_aa: ASSLGGLAVTGELF

v_call: TRBV21-1
cdr3_length: 12
cdr3_aa: ASKGRTSTGELF

v_call: TRBV29-1
cdr3_length: 14
cdr3_aa: SVEDSARTGRYEQY

v_call: TRBV21-1
cdr3_length: 16
cdr3_aa: ASSKGLIRDSSGNTIY

v_call: TRBV30
cdr3_length: 9
cdr3_aa: AWKTADTQY

v_call: TRBV7-9
cdr3_length: 16
cdr3_aa: ASSLELRGGRAYNEQF

v_call: TRBV7-2
cdr3_length: 13
cdr3_aa: ASSRLAGEEETQY

v_call: TRBV29-1
cdr3_length: 14
cdr3_aa: SVGRTSGTDYNEQF

v_call: TRBV5-6
cdr3_length: 12
cdr3_aa: ASSLPSTWAGYT

v_call: TRBV2
cdr3_length: 12
cdr3_aa: ASSVSGGSYEQY

v_call: TRBV30
cdr3_length: 12
cdr3_aa: AWRPTGGRDTQY

v_call: TRBV5-4
cdr3_length: 13
cdr3_aa: ASSLLGEGNTEAF

v_call: TRBV19
cdr3_length: 15
cdr3_aa: ASSTTGTGEISYEQY

v_call: TRBV2
cdr3_length: 14
cdr3_aa: ASSFGLAGAGDTQY

v_call: TRBV7-2
cdr3_length: 11
cdr3_aa: ASSLPRINEQF

v_call: TRBV12-5
cdr3_length: 11
cdr3_aa: ASGLGGSDTQY

v_call: TRBV27
cdr3_length: 14
cdr3_aa: ASSLSGLAGTGELF